This T cell receptor beta chain emerged from a study of cytotoxic CD8 clonotypes in ibrutinib-treated CLL. Background on the study: Within the patient group, eleven to twelve were relapsed/refractory and some 14 treatment-naive, and approximately 17 were IGHV unmutated.

CDR3 length: 13 amino acids. V was clipped by 6 bases and J by 4 bases; unmatched bases: 5. Germline loops: CDR1 KGHSH, CDR2 LQKENI. The data were produced by immunoSEQ multiplex PCR, yet TCRdb's version contains in-frame clones alone and is incomplete. The table lists 250,000 to 350,000 clones, approximately 76% of them singletons, with about 6% in the top ten. This clone was observed a few times. The sample was PBMCs, taken at disease progression, from a patient treated with ibrutinib. The chain is built from TRBV18 and TRBJ2-5; TRBD1 matches 7 bases. The sequence was obtained from a human donor with chronic lymphocytic leukemia. This chain's CDR3 is CASSLDRAETQYF. The CDR3 coding sequence is TGTGCCAGCTCTCTTGACAGGGCAGAGACCCAGTACTTC. Using reference TRBV18 and TRBJ2-5 for the parts outside the CDR3, the full variable domain is NAGVMQNPRHLVRRRGQEARLRCSPMKGHSHVYWYRQLPEEGLKFMVYLQKENIIDESGMPKERFSAEFPKEGPSILRIQQVVRGDSAAYFCASSLDRAETQYFGPGTRLLVL.